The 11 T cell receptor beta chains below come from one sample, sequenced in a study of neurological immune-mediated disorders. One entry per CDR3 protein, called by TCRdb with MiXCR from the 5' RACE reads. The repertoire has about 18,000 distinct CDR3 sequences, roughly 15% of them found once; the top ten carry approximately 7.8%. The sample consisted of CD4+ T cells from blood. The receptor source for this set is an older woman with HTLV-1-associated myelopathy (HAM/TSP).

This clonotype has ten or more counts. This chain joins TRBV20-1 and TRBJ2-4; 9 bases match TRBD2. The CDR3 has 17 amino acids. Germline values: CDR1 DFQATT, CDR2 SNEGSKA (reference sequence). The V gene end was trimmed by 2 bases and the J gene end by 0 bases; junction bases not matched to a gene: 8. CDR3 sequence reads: CSARSRGGVVAKNIQYF. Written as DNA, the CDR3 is TGCAGTGCTAGATCGCGGGGGGGAGTAGTAGCCAAAAACATTCAGTACTTC.

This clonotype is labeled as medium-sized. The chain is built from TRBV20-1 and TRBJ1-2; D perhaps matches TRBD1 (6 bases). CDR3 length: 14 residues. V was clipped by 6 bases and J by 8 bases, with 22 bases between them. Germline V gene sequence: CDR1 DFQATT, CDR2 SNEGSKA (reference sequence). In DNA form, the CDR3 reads TGCAGTGCCGGGCCGGGACATCGGGCAGGGGGCTACACCTTC. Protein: CSAGPGHRAGGYTF.

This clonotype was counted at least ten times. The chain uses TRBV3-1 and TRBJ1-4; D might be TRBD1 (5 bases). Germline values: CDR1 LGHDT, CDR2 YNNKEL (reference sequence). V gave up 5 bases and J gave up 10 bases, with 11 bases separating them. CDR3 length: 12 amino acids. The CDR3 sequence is CASSYGGGKLFF. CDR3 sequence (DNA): TGTGCCAGCAGCTACGGGGGAGGAAAACTGTTTTTT.

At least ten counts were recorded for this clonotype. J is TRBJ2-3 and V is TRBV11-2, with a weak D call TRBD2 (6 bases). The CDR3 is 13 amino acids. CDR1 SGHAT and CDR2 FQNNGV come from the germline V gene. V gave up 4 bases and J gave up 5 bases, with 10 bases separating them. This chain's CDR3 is CASSSTAGDTQYF. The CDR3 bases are TGTGCCAGCAGCTCGACAGCGGGAGATACGCAGTATTTT.

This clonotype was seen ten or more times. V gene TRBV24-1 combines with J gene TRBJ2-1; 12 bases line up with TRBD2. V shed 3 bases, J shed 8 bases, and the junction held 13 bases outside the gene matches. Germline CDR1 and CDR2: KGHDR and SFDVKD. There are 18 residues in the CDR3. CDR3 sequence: CATSDAPGLAGPGDEQFF. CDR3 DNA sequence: TGTGCCACCAGTGATGCGCCGGGACTAGCGGGCCCGGGGGATGAGCAGTTCTTC.

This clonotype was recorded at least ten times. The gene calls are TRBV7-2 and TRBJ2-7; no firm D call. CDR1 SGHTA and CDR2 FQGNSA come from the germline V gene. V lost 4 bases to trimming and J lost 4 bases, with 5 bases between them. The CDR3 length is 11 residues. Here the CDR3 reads CASSSTYEQYF. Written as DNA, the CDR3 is TGTGCCAGCAGCTCAACATACGAGCAGTACTTC.

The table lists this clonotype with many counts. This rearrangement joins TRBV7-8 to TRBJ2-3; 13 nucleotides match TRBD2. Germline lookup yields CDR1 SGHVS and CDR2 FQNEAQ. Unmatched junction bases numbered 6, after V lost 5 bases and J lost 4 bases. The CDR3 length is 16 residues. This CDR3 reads CASSTGTSGEADTQYF. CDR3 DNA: TGTGCCAGCAGCACGGGGACTAGCGGGGAGGCAGATACGCAGTATTTT.

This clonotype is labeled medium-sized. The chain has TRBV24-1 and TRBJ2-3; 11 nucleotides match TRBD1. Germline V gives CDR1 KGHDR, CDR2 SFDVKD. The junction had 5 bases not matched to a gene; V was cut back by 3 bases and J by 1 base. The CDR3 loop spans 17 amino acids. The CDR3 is CATSDSPGQGGTDTQYF. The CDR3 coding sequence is TGTGCCACCAGTGATAGCCCGGGACAGGGGGGCACAGATACGCAGTATTTT.

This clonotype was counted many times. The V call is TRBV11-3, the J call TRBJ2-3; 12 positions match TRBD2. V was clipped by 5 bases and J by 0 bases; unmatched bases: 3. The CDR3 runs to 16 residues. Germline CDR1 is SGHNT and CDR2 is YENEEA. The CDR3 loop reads CASSPGTSGSTDTQYF. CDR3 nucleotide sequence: TGTGCCAGCAGCCCCGGGACTAGCGGGAGCACAGATACGCAGTATTTT.

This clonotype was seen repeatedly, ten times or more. CDR3 bases: TGTGCCAGCAGCTTCTTCCGGACGGTTAGTAATGAAAAACTGTTTTTT. It encodes CASSFFRTVSNEKLFF. The rearrangement uses TRBV5-6 and TRBJ1-4; D gene uncertain. V was clipped by 2 bases and J by 4 bases, with 15 bases between them. CDR1 and CDR2 from the germline V gene are SGHDT and YYEEEE. The CDR3 runs to 16 residues.

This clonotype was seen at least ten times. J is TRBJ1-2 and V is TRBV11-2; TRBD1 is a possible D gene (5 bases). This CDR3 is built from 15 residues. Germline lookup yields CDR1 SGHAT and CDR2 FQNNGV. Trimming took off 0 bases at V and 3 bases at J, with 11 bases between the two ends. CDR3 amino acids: CASSLEQGIYYGYTF. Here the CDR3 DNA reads TGTGCCAGCAGCTTAGAGCAGGGAATATACTATGGCTACACCTTC.